This T cell receptor beta chain was observed in a study of blood T cell repertoires in COVID-19. About the study: The samples span acute and convalescent COVID-19 from the United States, Italy and Spain.

Data came from immunoSEQ multiplex PCR; TCRdb stores just in-frame clones and leaves some out. The sample lists about 44,000 clones; roughly 84% were seen once. Germline loops: CDR1 KGHSH, CDR2 LQKENI. V lost 3 bases to trimming and J lost 2 bases; unmatched junction nucleotides: 11. The CDR3 sequence is 18 residues long. Sequences were obtained from peripheral blood. V is TRBV18 and J is TRBJ1-2; 11 positions match TRBD1. This sequence was found in a woman in her seventies with acute or convalescent COVID-19. The CDR3 region is CASSPIPGQGVGNYGYTF. In DNA form, the CDR3 reads TGTGCCAGCTCACCCATTCCGGGACAGGGGGTCGGGAACTATGGCTACACCTTC.